Listed below are T cell receptor beta chains from one sample, sequenced in a study of T cell changes during pregnancy in multiple sclerosis. The repertoire was sequenced with immunoSEQ multiplex PCR; TCRdb's copy has only in-frame clones and lacks some. The sample records roughly 60,000 clones, around nine tenths being singletons. This specimen was peripheral blood, taken before pregnancy. All receptors come from a female donor with multiple sclerosis, enrolled in a pregnancy study. Both conserved end residues are part of each CDR3. D genes are given only for firm matches. Clone sizes are given selectively: once, few, many, or a class where the clone is expanded.

CDR3 DNA: TGTGCCAGTAGTATGGGACAGAACACTGAAGCTTTCTTT
CDR3 protein: CASSMGQNTEAFF
clone size: NA
V gene: TRBV19
J gene: TRBJ1-1
D gene: NA

CDR3 DNA: TGTGCCAGCAGTCCCTTCTATGGCTACACCTTC
CDR3 protein: CASSPFYGYTF
clone size: NA
V gene: TRBV2
J gene: TRBJ1-2
D gene: NA

CDR3 DNA: TGTGCCAGCAGCTTAAATACGATCAAGGGGACTGAAGCTTTCTTT
CDR3 protein: CASSLNTIKGTEAFF
clone size: NA
V gene: TRBV7-2
J gene: TRBJ1-1
D gene: NA

CDR3 DNA: TGTGCCAGCAGCCCCCGGACAGGGGGCGTAGACACTGAAGCTTTCTTT
CDR3 protein: CASSPRTGGVDTEAFF
clone size: NA
V gene: TRBV13
J gene: TRBJ1-1
D gene: TRBD1

CDR3 DNA: TGTGCCAGCAGCCATCCCGGGACAGGGTCCTACGAGCAGTACTTC
CDR3 protein: CASSHPGTGSYEQYF
clone size: NA
V gene: TRBV28
J gene: TRBJ2-7
D gene: TRBD1

CDR3 DNA: TGTGCCACCAGCAGTGATGACAGGGCATACAATGAGCAGTTCTTC
CDR3 protein: CATSSDDRAYNEQFF
clone size: once
V gene: TRBV15
J gene: TRBJ2-1
D gene: TRBD1

CDR3 DNA: TGTGCCAGCAGCCCGGACAGGGTGAATGAAAAACTGTTTTTT
CDR3 protein: CASSPDRVNEKLFF
clone size: NA
V gene: TRBV7-6
J gene: TRBJ1-4
D gene: TRBD1

CDR3 DNA: TGTGCCAGCAGCTTAGAGGGAGGTTATTCACCCCTCCACTTT
CDR3 protein: CASSLEGGYSPLHF
clone size: NA
V gene: TRBV7-2
J gene: TRBJ1-6
D gene: NA

CDR3 DNA: TGTGCCAGCAGTGACGGGACGCTAGCGGGGGGTCCAGATACGCAGTATTTT
CDR3 protein: CASSDGTLAGGPDTQYF
clone size: NA
V gene: TRBV6-1
J gene: TRBJ2-3
D gene: TRBD2

CDR3 DNA: TGTGCCAGCAGCTTACAGGGTTTAGGGAGCAATCAGCCCCAGCATTTT
CDR3 protein: CASSLQGLGSNQPQHF
clone size: NA
V gene: TRBV7-9
J gene: TRBJ1-5
D gene: NA

CDR3 DNA: TGTGCCTGGAGTCGTCAGGGGTCCTACGAGCAGTACTTC
CDR3 protein: CAWSRQGSYEQYF
clone size: NA
V gene: TRBV30
J gene: TRBJ2-7
D gene: NA

CDR3 DNA: TGCGCCAGCAGCCAAGAACAGGGGATGGGTCAGCCCCAGCATTTT
CDR3 protein: CASSQEQGMGQPQHF
clone size: NA
V gene: TRBV4-3
J gene: TRBJ1-5
D gene: TRBD1

CDR3 DNA: TGTGCCAGCAGACAGGGACAGGGGATTCAGCCCCAGCATTTT
CDR3 protein: CASRQGQGIQPQHF
clone size: NA
V gene: TRBV6-5
J gene: TRBJ1-5
D gene: TRBD1

CDR3 DNA: TGCAGCGTGGGAACAGGGGGCAGATATGGCTACACCTTC
CDR3 protein: CSVGTGGRYGYTF
clone size: NA
V gene: TRBV29-1
J gene: TRBJ1-2
D gene: TRBD1

CDR3 DNA: TGTGCCAGCAGCTTAGTTCCCAGGGGGACCGGAAACACCATATATTTT
CDR3 protein: CASSLVPRGTGNTIYF
clone size: NA
V gene: TRBV7-2
J gene: TRBJ1-3
D gene: TRBD1

CDR3 DNA: TGTGCCAGCAGCACGGACGGCGGGTACTACGAGCAGTACTTC
CDR3 protein: CASSTDGGYYEQYF
clone size: NA
V gene: TRBV11-2
J gene: TRBJ2-7
D gene: NA

CDR3 DNA: TGTGCCAGCAGTGGTGGGCAAGCCAACACTGAAGCTTTCTTT
CDR3 protein: CASSGGQANTEAFF
clone size: NA
V gene: TRBV2
J gene: TRBJ1-1
D gene: NA

CDR3 DNA: TGTGCCAGCGCTCCTGGGACAGGGGATGTGCTCCACTTT
CDR3 protein: CASAPGTGDVLHF
clone size: NA
V gene: TRBV6-4
J gene: TRBJ1-6
D gene: TRBD1

CDR3 DNA: TGTGCCAGCAGCTTCGGACAGGCAGCCTACGAGCAGTACTTC
CDR3 protein: CASSFGQAAYEQYF
clone size: NA
V gene: TRBV5-4
J gene: TRBJ2-7
D gene: TRBD1

CDR3 DNA: TGTGCCAGCAGCTTAGGGAGGGAACAGCCCCAGCATTTT
CDR3 protein: CASSLGREQPQHF
clone size: NA
V gene: TRBV7-6
J gene: TRBJ1-5
D gene: NA

CDR3 DNA: TGCGCCAGCAGTGCGGCAACAGGGGTCACCTATGGCTACACCTTC
CDR3 protein: CASSAATGVTYGYTF
clone size: NA
V gene: TRBV10-2
J gene: TRBJ1-2
D gene: TRBD1

CDR3 DNA: TGTGCCAGTAGTCCCGACCGACTAGCGGGGGGTTACAATGAGCAGTTCTTC
CDR3 protein: CASSPDRLAGGYNEQFF
clone size: NA
V gene: TRBV19
J gene: TRBJ2-1
D gene: TRBD2

CDR3 DNA: TGTGCCTGGAGTGTAGAGCGGGGGGGCAGCCCAGATACGCAGTATTTT
CDR3 protein: CAWSVERGGSPDTQYF
clone size: NA
V gene: TRBV30
J gene: TRBJ2-3
D gene: TRBD2

CDR3 DNA: TGTGCCAGTAGTATTGGGACAGAGAATTACGAGCAGTACTTC
CDR3 protein: CASSIGTENYEQYF
clone size: NA
V gene: TRBV19
J gene: TRBJ2-7
D gene: TRBD1

CDR3 DNA: TGTGCCAGCAGCCAAGGGCGGCGGGGGGCCCGGGATACGCAGTATTTT
CDR3 protein: CASSQGRRGARDTQYF
clone size: NA
V gene: TRBV14
J gene: TRBJ2-3
D gene: TRBD2

CDR3 DNA: TGTGCCAGCAGTGACTCGGGTAATTCACCCCTCCACTTT
CDR3 protein: CASSDSGNSPLHF
clone size: NA
V gene: TRBV27
J gene: TRBJ1-6
D gene: NA

CDR3 DNA: TGTGCCAGCAGCTTAGCTACAAGCTCCTACAATGAGCAGTTCTTC
CDR3 protein: CASSLATSSYNEQFF
clone size: NA
V gene: TRBV7-6
J gene: TRBJ2-1
D gene: NA

CDR3 DNA: TGTGCCAGCAGTTCATTGAGCGGGGGGGCTTACAATGAGCAGTTCTTC
CDR3 protein: CASSSLSGGAYNEQFF
clone size: NA
V gene: TRBV27
J gene: TRBJ2-1
D gene: TRBD2

CDR3 DNA: TGTGCCATCAAGGAGAATCCCTCGGGCACAGATACGCAGTATTTT
CDR3 protein: CAIKENPSGTDTQYF
clone size: NA
V gene: TRBV10-3
J gene: TRBJ2-3
D gene: NA

CDR3 DNA: TGTGCCAGCAGCTCTAGCTCCTACGAGCAGTACTTC
CDR3 protein: CASSSSSYEQYF
clone size: NA
V gene: TRBV7-2
J gene: TRBJ2-7
D gene: NA

CDR3 DNA: TGTGCCAGCAGCAGTTACCAGGCAATCCCCCTCCACTTT
CDR3 protein: CASSSYQAIPLHF
clone size: NA
V gene: TRBV21-1
J gene: TRBJ1-6
D gene: NA

CDR3 DNA: TGTGCCAGCAGCGGGGACAGGGGGCGGAACGAGCAGTACTTC
CDR3 protein: CASSGDRGRNEQYF
clone size: NA
V gene: TRBV7-8
J gene: TRBJ2-7
D gene: TRBD1

CDR3 DNA: TGTGCCAGCAGTTACTCGACGACAGGGATCTATGGCTACACCTTC
CDR3 protein: CASSYSTTGIYGYTF
clone size: NA
V gene: TRBV6-5
J gene: TRBJ1-2
D gene: TRBD1

CDR3 DNA: TGTGCCAGCAGCGTAGCTAGGGGCGGCTACACCTTC
CDR3 protein: CASSVARGGYTF
clone size: NA
V gene: TRBV9
J gene: TRBJ1-2
D gene: NA

CDR3 DNA: TGTGCCAGCAGCGTAGGCGGACAGGGGTTTTTCTATGGCTACACCTTC
CDR3 protein: CASSVGGQGFFYGYTF
clone size: NA
V gene: TRBV9
J gene: TRBJ1-2
D gene: TRBD1

CDR3 DNA: TGTGCCAGCAGCCCATCAGGTCTTGCCTATAATTCACCCCTCCACTTT
CDR3 protein: CASSPSGLAYNSPLHF
clone size: NA
V gene: TRBV11-2
J gene: TRBJ1-6
D gene: NA

CDR3 DNA: TGCGCCAGCAGCCAAGACGATCGGGATTTGAACACTGAAGCTTTCTTT
CDR3 protein: CASSQDDRDLNTEAFF
clone size: NA
V gene: TRBV4-3
J gene: TRBJ1-1
D gene: NA

CDR3 DNA: TGCGCCAGCAGTGAAACCAGCGTACGCTCCTACAATGAGCAGTTCTTC
CDR3 protein: CASSETSVRSYNEQFF
clone size: NA
V gene: TRBV10-2
J gene: TRBJ2-1
D gene: NA

CDR3 DNA: TGTGCCAGCAGCTTGATTACCGGCAGGGCGGACTATGGCTACACCTTC
CDR3 protein: CASSLITGRADYGYTF
clone size: NA
V gene: TRBV5-6
J gene: TRBJ1-2
D gene: NA

CDR3 DNA: TGCGCCAGCAGCCTTCAAAGAGGGGAGACCCAGTACTTC
CDR3 protein: CASSLQRGETQYF
clone size: NA
V gene: TRBV4-3
J gene: TRBJ2-5
D gene: NA

CDR3 DNA: TGTGCCAGCAGTTACTCCCGCGAGGGGGAAAACACCATATATTTT
CDR3 protein: CASSYSREGENTIYF
clone size: NA
V gene: TRBV6-5
J gene: TRBJ1-3
D gene: NA

CDR3 DNA: TGTGCCAGCAGCTTAAGGACAGGGGGCGCTGGCAAAGAGACCCAGTACTTC
CDR3 protein: CASSLRTGGAGKETQYF
clone size: NA
V gene: TRBV7-3
J gene: TRBJ2-5
D gene: TRBD1

CDR3 DNA: TGTGCCAGCAGCTCCCCCGACAGAGAAGAGACCCAGTACTTC
CDR3 protein: CASSSPDREETQYF
clone size: NA
V gene: TRBV5-4
J gene: TRBJ2-5
D gene: NA

CDR3 DNA: TGTGCCAGCAGCTCCTCCGGGACTAGCCTAGATGAGCAGTTCTTC
CDR3 protein: CASSSSGTSLDEQFF
clone size: NA
V gene: TRBV5-4
J gene: TRBJ2-1
D gene: TRBD2

CDR3 DNA: TGTGCCAGCAGTGGGACTAGCGGGGGGGCCAATGAGCAGTTCTTC
CDR3 protein: CASSGTSGGANEQFF
clone size: few
V gene: TRBV6-4
J gene: TRBJ2-1
D gene: TRBD2

CDR3 DNA: TGTGCCAGCAGGGACAGGTCGAACACTGAAGCTTTCTTT
CDR3 protein: CASRDRSNTEAFF
clone size: once
V gene: TRBV6-1
J gene: TRBJ1-1
D gene: TRBD1

CDR3 DNA: TGTGCCAGCAGCGTAACTAGCGGGGACAATGAGCAGTTCTTC
CDR3 protein: CASSVTSGDNEQFF
clone size: once
V gene: TRBV9
J gene: TRBJ2-1
D gene: TRBD2

CDR3 DNA: TGTGCCTGTGAGGGCGGCTCCTATAATTCACCCCTCCACTTT
CDR3 protein: CACEGGSYNSPLHF
clone size: NA
V gene: TRBV30
J gene: TRBJ1-6
D gene: NA

CDR3 DNA: TGTGCCAGCAGTTACGAGTCAGGGGCTGGTTCACCCCTCCACTTT
CDR3 protein: CASSYESGAGSPLHF
clone size: NA
V gene: TRBV6-6
J gene: TRBJ1-6
D gene: NA

CDR3 DNA: TGTGCCAGCCGGGGGGAGACCCAGTACTTC
CDR3 protein: CASRGETQYF
clone size: NA
V gene: TRBV25-1
J gene: TRBJ2-5
D gene: NA

CDR3 DNA: TGTGCCAGCAGTGAACTGGACAGGGATTACTATGGCTACACCTTC
CDR3 protein: CASSELDRDYYGYTF
clone size: NA
V gene: TRBV6-1
J gene: TRBJ1-2
D gene: TRBD1

CDR3 DNA: TGTGCCAGCAGTTCCCTAGGGGGCGACTATGGCTACACCTTC
CDR3 protein: CASSSLGGDYGYTF
clone size: NA
V gene: TRBV27
J gene: TRBJ1-2
D gene: TRBD1

CDR3 DNA: TGTGCCAGCAGCCGCGGACTAGCGGAAAAACTGTTTTTT
CDR3 protein: CASSRGLAEKLFF
clone size: NA
V gene: TRBV7-9
J gene: TRBJ1-4
D gene: NA

CDR3 DNA: TGCGCCAGCAGGACTAGCGGGGGCTACGAGCAGTACTTC
CDR3 protein: CASRTSGGYEQYF
clone size: NA
V gene: TRBV5-1
J gene: TRBJ2-7
D gene: TRBD2

CDR3 DNA: TGTGCCAGCAGCTTAGTCGGCAGGGGGACCACTGAAGCTTTCTTT
CDR3 protein: CASSLVGRGTTEAFF
clone size: once
V gene: TRBV7-2
J gene: TRBJ1-1
D gene: TRBD1

CDR3 DNA: TGTGCCAGCAGGCATGGGACAGGGCTCGCGCAGTATTTT
CDR3 protein: CASRHGTGLAQYF
clone size: NA
V gene: TRBV14
J gene: TRBJ2-3
D gene: TRBD1